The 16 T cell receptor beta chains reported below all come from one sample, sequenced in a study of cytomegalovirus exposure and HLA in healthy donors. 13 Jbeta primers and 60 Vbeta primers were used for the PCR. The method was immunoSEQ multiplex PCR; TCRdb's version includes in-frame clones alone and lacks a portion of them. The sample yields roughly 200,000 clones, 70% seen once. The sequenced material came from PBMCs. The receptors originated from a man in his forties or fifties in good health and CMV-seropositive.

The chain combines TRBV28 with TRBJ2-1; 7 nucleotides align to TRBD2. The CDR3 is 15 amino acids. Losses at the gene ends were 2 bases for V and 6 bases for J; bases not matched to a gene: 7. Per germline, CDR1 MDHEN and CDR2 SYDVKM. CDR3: CASSLLGGVSNEQFF. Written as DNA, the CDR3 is TGTGCCAGCAGTTTACTGGGGGGGGTATCCAATGAGCAGTTCTTC.

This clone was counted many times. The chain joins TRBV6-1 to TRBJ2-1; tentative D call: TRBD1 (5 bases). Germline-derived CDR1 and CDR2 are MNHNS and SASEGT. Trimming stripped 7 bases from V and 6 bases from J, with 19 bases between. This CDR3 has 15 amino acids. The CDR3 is CASNPPEGVCNEQFF. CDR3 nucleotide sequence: TGTGCCAGCAACCCGCCTGAAGGGGTTTGCAATGAGCAGTTCTTC.

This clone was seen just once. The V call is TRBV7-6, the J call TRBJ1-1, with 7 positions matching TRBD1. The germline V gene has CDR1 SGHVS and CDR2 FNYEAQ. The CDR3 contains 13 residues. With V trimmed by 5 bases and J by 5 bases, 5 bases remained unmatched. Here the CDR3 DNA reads TGTGCCAGCAGCAAAGGCAGGGGGACTGAAGCTTTCTTT. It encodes CASSKGRGTEAFF.

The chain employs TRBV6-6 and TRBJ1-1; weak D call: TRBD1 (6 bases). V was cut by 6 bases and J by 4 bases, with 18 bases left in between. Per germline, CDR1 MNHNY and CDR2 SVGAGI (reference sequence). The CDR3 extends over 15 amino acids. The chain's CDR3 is CASSDVRGGLTEAFF. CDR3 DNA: TGTGCCAGCAGCGACGTACGGGGGGGGCTCACTGAAGCTTTCTTT.

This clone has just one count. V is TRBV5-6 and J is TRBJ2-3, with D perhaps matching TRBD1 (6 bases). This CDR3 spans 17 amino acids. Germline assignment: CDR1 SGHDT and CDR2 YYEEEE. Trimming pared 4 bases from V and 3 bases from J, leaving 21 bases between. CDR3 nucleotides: TGTGCCAGCAGCCCAACCCCACAGGGCAGGGCGACAGATACGCAGTATTTT. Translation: CASSPTPQGRATDTQYF.

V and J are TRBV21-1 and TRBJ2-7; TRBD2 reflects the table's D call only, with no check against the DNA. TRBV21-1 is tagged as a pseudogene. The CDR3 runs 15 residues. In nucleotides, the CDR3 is TGTGCCAGCAGCCGGGGGGCTAGCGGGGGTAAGAAGCAGTACTTC. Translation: CASSRGASGGKKQYF.

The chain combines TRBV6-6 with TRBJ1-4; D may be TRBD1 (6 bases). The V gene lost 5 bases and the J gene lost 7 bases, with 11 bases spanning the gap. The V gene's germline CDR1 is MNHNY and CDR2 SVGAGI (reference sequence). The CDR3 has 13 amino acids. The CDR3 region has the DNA TGTGCCAGCAGTCCCAGGGGAAGTGAAAAACTGTTTTTT. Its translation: CASSPRGSEKLFF.

The CDR3 reads CASSRAGVILDTQYF. CDR3 sequence (DNA): TGTGCCAGCAGCAGAGCGGGGGTGATCTTGGATACGCAGTATTTT. This chain links TRBV11-2 with TRBJ2-3, with TRBD2 identical over 8 bases. Trimming at V came to 5 bases and at J to 6 bases, leaving 10 bases not matched to a gene. The CDR3 runs to 15 residues. The germline V gene has CDR1 SGHAT and CDR2 FQNNGV.

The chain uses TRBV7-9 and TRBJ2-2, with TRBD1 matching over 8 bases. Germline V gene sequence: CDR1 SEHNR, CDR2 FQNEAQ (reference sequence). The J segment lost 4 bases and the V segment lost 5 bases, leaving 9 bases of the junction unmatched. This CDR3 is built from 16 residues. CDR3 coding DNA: TGTGCCAGCAGCCGAGGGACAGGTACCGTCACCGGGGAGCTGTTTTTT. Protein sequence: CASSRGTGTVTGELFF.

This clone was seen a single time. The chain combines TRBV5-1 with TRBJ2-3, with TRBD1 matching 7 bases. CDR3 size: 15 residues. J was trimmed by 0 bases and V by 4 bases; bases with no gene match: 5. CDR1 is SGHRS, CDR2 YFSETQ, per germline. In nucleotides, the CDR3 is TGCGCCAGCAGCCGGGACAGTACTAGCACAGATACGCAGTATTTT. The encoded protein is CASSRDSTSTDTQYF. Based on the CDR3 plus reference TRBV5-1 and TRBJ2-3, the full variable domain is KAGVTQTPRYLIKTRGQQVTLSCSPISGHRSVSWYQQTPGQGLQFLFEYFSETQRNKGNFPGRFSGRQFSNSRSEMNVSTLELGDSALYLCASSRDSTSTDTQYFGPGTRLTVL.

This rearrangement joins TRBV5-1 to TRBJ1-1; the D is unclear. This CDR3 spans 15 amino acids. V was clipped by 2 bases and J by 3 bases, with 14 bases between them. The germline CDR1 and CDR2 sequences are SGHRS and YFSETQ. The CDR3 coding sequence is TGCGCCAGCAGCTTTTTACGGGGTGAGGACACTGAAGCTTTCTTT. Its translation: CASSFLRGEDTEAFF. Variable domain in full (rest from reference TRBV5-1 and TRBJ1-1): KAGVTQTPRYLIKTRGQQVTLSCSPISGHRSVSWYQQTPGQGLQFLFEYFSETQRNKGNFPGRFSGRQFSNSRSEMNVSTLELGDSALYLCASSFLRGEDTEAFFGQGTRLTVV.

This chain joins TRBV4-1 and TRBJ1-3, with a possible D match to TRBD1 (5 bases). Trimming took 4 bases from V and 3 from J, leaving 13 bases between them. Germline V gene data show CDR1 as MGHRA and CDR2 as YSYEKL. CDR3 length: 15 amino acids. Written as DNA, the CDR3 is TGCGCCAGCAGCCCACAGGACATCCTTGGAAACACCATATATTTT. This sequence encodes CASSPQDILGNTIYF.

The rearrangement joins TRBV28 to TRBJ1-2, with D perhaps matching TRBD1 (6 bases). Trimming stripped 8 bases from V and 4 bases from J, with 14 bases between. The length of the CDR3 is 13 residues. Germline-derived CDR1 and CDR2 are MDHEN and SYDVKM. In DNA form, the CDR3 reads TGTGCCAGCGGGGGCATTATAAGCTATGGCTACACCTTC. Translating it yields CASGGIISYGYTF.

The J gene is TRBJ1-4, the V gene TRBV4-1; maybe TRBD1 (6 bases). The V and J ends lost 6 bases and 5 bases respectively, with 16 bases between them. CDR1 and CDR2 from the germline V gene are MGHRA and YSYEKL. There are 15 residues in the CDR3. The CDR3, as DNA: TGCGCCAGCAGTAGGGGGAGCCAAATGAATGAAAAACTGTTTTTT. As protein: CASSRGSQMNEKLFF.

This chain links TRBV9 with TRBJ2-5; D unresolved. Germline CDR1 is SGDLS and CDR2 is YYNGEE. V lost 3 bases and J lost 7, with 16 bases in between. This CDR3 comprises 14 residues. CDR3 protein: CASSATTSPGTQYF. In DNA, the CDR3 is TGTGCCAGCAGCGCCACGACTTCCCCGGGGACCCAGTACTTC.

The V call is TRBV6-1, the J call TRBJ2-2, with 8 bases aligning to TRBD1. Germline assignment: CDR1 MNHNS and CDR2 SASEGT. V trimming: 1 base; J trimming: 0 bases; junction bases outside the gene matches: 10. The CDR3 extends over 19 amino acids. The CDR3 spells CASSEGRARGPSNTGELFF. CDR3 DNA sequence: TGTGCCAGCAGTGAAGGGAGGGCCAGGGGGCCCTCGAACACCGGGGAGCTGTTTTTT.